Presented here are 2 T cell receptor beta chains from one specimen sequenced in a study of Ad26.COV2.S vaccination and SARS-CoV-2 variants. Regarding treatment: some 19 received Ad26.COV2.S at low or high dose, single or two shots; about five received placebo; per-sample allocation not given. Each sample was drawn 63 days after the first injection (of vaccine or placebo). The data were produced by immunoSEQ multiplex PCR, yet TCRdb's version contains in-frame clones alone and is incomplete. Among approximately 480,000 clones, about 83% were seen once, and the ten largest hold roughly 13%. The input for sequencing was peripheral blood, taken in a trial of Ad26.COV2.S vaccine versus placebo. The receptors come from a person between 18 and 59 years old who received the Ad26.COV2.S COVID-19 vaccine or a placebo.

The sample holds a few counts of this clone. J is TRBJ2-7 and V is TRBV30; a weak D match, TRBD1 (8 bases). Looked up from germline, CDR1 is GTSNPN and CDR2 is SVGIG (reference sequence). The CDR3 covers 14 residues. With 5 bases removed from V and 6 bases from J, the gap between germline ends came to 20 bases. The CDR3 DNA follows: TGTGCCTGGGCCACAGGGGGGGCCCTCCCCGAGCAGTACTTC. Protein product: CAWATGGALPEQYF.

The chain links TRBV5-4 to TRBJ2-3, with 14 bases aligning to TRBD2. The V gene's germline CDR1 is SGHNT and CDR2 YYREEE (reference sequence). This CDR3 contains 16 residues. V was clipped by 4 bases and J by 5 bases; unmatched bases: 6. The CDR3 is CASSTGTSGRGDTQYF. CDR3 nucleotides: TGTGCCAGCAGCACAGGGACTAGCGGGAGAGGAGATACGCAGTATTTT.